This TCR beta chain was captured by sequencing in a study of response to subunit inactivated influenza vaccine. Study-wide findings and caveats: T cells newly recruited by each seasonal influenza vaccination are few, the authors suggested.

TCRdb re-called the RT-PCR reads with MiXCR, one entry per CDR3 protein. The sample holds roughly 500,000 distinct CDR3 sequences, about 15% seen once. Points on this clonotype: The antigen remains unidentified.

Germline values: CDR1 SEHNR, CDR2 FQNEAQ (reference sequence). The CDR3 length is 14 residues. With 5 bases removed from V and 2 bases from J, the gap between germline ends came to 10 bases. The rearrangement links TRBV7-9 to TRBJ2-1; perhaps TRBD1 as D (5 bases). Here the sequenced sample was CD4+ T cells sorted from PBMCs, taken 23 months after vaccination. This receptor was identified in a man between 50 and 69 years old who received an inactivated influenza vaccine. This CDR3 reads CASSIQVAYNEQFF. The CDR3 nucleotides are TGTGCCAGCAGCATACAGGTGGCCTACAATGAGCAGTTCTTC.